These 10 T cell receptor beta chains share one sample of origin, sequenced in a study of breast tumors, draining lymph nodes, adjacent tissues. The lymph nodes were axillary draining lymph nodes from breast cancer patients. One entry per CDR3 protein results from TCRdb running MiXCR on the multiplex PCR reads. Of 100,000 to 150,000 distinct CDR3 sequences listed, approximately 20% are singletons. Sequenced: axillary lymph node tissue. These receptors were obtained from a female donor with breast cancer. Some clones in this sample may be carry-over from other donors' samples.

This clonotype was detected ten times or more. CDR3 sequence reads: CSASRREGPAYEQYF. The CDR3 DNA sequence: TGCAGTGCCAGCAGAAGGGAGGGTCCCGCCTACGAGCAGTACTTC. V usage is TRBV20-1 and J usage is TRBJ2-7; 7 bases map to TRBD2. CDR1 DFQATT and CDR2 SNEGSKA come from the germline V gene (reference sequence). The CDR3 runs 15 residues. Trimming removed 6 bases from V and 2 bases from J; junction bases left unmatched: 13.

This clonotype was detected many times. This chain uses TRBV7-6 with TRBJ2-5; D perhaps matches TRBD2 (6 bases). The germline V gene has CDR1 SGHVS and CDR2 FNYEAQ. Between the trimmed V and J ends, which lost 1 base and 4 bases, there was a span of 19 bases. The CDR3 extends over 17 amino acids. The CDR3: CASSLVRGDRPLETQYF. CDR3 in DNA: TGTGCCAGCAGCTTAGTGCGGGGTGACAGACCTTTAGAGACCCAGTACTTC.

This clonotype has a count of ten or more. This chain joins TRBV6-2 or TRBV6-3 and TRBJ2-1; D gene ambiguous. The length of the CDR3 is 12 residues. The germline V and J ends were trimmed by 0 bases and 11 bases, with 8 bases remaining between them. CDR1 MNHEY and CDR2 SVGEGT come from the germline V gene. The CDR3 region is CASSYSTLQQFF. The DNA for the CDR3 is TGTGCCAGCAGTTACTCGACCCTACAGCAGTTCTTC.

This clonotype appeared many times. The chain uses TRBV5-1 and TRBJ2-1, with TRBD1 identical over 7 bases. With 4 bases clipped from V and 10 bases from J, the junction kept 17 bases outside the gene matches. The CDR3 extends over 16 amino acids. The germline gives CDR1 SGHRS, CDR2 YFSETQ. CDR3 amino acids: CASSGDDRDGRNEQFF. The CDR3 coding sequence is TGCGCCAGCAGCGGGGACGACAGGGACGGACGGAACGAGCAGTTCTTC.

This clonotype occurred many times. The chain recombines TRBV4-3 with TRBJ2-7; 9 bases match TRBD2. V was clipped by 0 bases and J by 3 bases; unmatched bases: 6. Germline V gene lookup returns CDR1 LGHNA and CDR2 YSLEER. The CDR3 runs 16 residues. CDR3 coding DNA: TGCGCCAGCAGCCAAGATCGGACTAGCGCAAACTACGAGCAGTACTTC. This translates into CASSQDRTSANYEQYF.

The genes are TRBV19 and TRBJ2-3, with D perhaps being TRBD1 or TRBD2 (5 bases each). Germline V gene sequence: CDR1 LNHDA, CDR2 SQIVND (reference sequence). The V end was cut by 3 bases, the J end by 3 bases, with 10 bases between. There are 14 residues in the CDR3. The CDR3 DNA is TGTGCCAGTAGTATGGGACCGCTGACAGATACGCAGTATTTT. Residues: CASSMGPLTDTQYF.

This clonotype was seen at least ten times. The CDR3 DNA sequence: TGTGCCAGCAGCTTAAGGGCGGGGCAGGACGAGCAGTACTTC. Its translation: CASSLRAGQDEQYF. The V and J genes are TRBV7-2 and TRBJ2-7; maybe TRBD2 (6 bases). The V gene's germline CDR1 is SGHTA and CDR2 FQGNSA. Deletions cut 2 bases from V and 5 bases from J, with 13 bases between. This CDR3 contains 14 residues.

As regards this clonotype: A read error is possible here, since a much larger clone lies one base away. The rearrangement joins TRBV6-2 or TRBV6-3 to TRBJ1-2; maybe TRBD1 (5 bases). The CDR3 extends over 14 amino acids. The germline V gene has CDR1 MNHEY and CDR2 SVGEGT. The CDR3 nucleotides read TGTGCCAGCAGGAACAGGAATCCAAACTATGGCCACACCTTC. As protein: CASRNRNPNYGHTF.

The chain links TRBV28 to TRBJ2-1, with D uncertain. The CDR3 runs 14 residues. Trimming left V 5 bases short and J 2 bases short, with 10 bases between. Germline lookup yields CDR1 MDHEN and CDR2 SYDVKM. The CDR3, as DNA: TGTGCCAGCAGTGACCGAATGGCCTACAATGAGCAGTTCTTC. This translates into CASSDRMAYNEQFF.

This clonotype is a singleton in its sample. A read error may be the cause here, since a much bigger clone is one base away. The V call is TRBV7-9, the J call TRBJ2-1; possibly TRBD1 for D (5 bases). V lost 5 bases and J 0 bases, leaving 17 bases between the germline ends. CDR1 is SEHNR, CDR2 FQNEAQ, per germline (reference sequence). The CDR3 totals 17 residues. The CDR3 sequence is CASSPLGASSSYNEQFF. In nucleotides, the CDR3 is TGTGCCAGCAGCCCTCTAGGGGCTTCTAGCTCCTACAATGAGCAGTTCTTC.